This TCR beta chain was profiled in a study of blood T cell repertoires in COVID-19 (TCRdb year 2020). Turning to the overall study: Samples covering the acute and convalescent phases of COVID-19 were provided by collaborators in the United States, Italy and Spain. The prospective study material was composed of cDNA or gDNA derived from T cells, B-cell-depleted T cells, or PBMCs. Subjects who had been exposed to COVID-19, were actively infected with it, or had recovered from it provided the deeply sampled blood TCRbeta repertoires that made up the dataset. A freely available public database, intended as a resource for researchers studying the immune response to SARS-CoV-2, is where the repertoires were released. Samples were obtained from the ongoing ImmuneRACE study (first 160 participants) and from some 1,200 subjects provided by 6 global collaborators. The sample metadata nearly always contained a de-identified subject ID, COVID-19 status, age in years and sex. Where HLA class I and class II types were available, the types were taken from metadata supplied by the sample provider, not from assay-based typing. Summary of the overall study and its limitations: The amount of clinical and demographic metadata varied by source and participant and was provided uncurated.

For this chain, trimming is 4 bases at the V end and 0 bases at the J end, and the number of junction bases without a gene match is 5. As encoded in the germline V gene (reference sequence), CDR1 is MNHEY while CDR2 is SMNVEV. The cysteine opens and the phenylalanine closes a CDR3 of 16 amino acids. Of all the DNA, just the CDR3 is kept, 48 bases in frame from base 1. TCRbeta CDR3 regions were amplified from genomic DNA by means of the immunoSEQ Assay, a bias-controlled multiplex PCR. The published analysis was carried out like this. Nucleated cell counts per sample were estimated from amplification of reference gene primers within the assay. Sequence reads were collapsed and filtered to measure the absolute abundance of every unique TCRbeta CDR3 rearrangement. Productive Simpson clonality was computed per sample as the square root of Simpson's diversity index over productive rearrangements. TCRdb carries this immuneACCESS record with in-frame sequences only. Its versions omit some clonotypes, under half of them owing to an unresolved V gene in the studies checked, with the rest unexplained. The V and J calls and clone size were taken over from that table, and D and trimming were inferred from the DNA. The sample has about 150,000 clones on record, under 80% of them singletons. The ten largest clones take up around 4.4% of the sample.

Of note for this clone: Its cognate antigen has yet to be identified. No much larger clone is present one base from it, and per-base qualities are unavailable.

Whole blood was collected in K2EDTA tubes by collaborating institutions according to the institutions' own protocols. For TCRbeta analysis, collaborators shipped samples in one of three forms: frozen whole blood, isolated PBMCs, or DNA extracted from either of those sample types. Sample: peripheral blood. The chain employs TRBV27 and TRBJ2-1; 8 central bases correspond to TRBD2. The TCR comes from a man aged 60 to 75 with acute or convalescent COVID-19. The base sequence is TGTGCCAGCAGTTCATTGGGACTAGGCTCCTACAATGAGCAGTTCTTC. This yields the protein CASSSLGLGSYNEQFF.